A selection of T cell receptor beta chains follows, all from one sample in a study of blood T cell repertoires in COVID-19. The protocol was immunoSEQ multiplex PCR, while the TCRdb copy is restricted to in-frame clones and leaves out a portion. The sample has 300,000 or so clones; just over 85% are singletons. Material: PBMCs or T cells enriched from blood (not recorded which). The receptors derive from a woman in her 40s with acute COVID-19. Both conserved end residues are part of each CDR3. The D gene is left open where the match is weak. Part of the rows lack a size; the others show once, few, many or a class for expanded clones.

d_call j_call clone_size v_call cdr3_nt cdr3_aa
- TRBJ1-5 - TRBV2 TGTGCCAGCAGGCGGGACCGCAATCAGCCCCAGCATTTT CASRRDRNQPQHF
TRBD1 TRBJ2-2 - TRBV15 TGTGCCACCAGCAGACGGACAGGGGGAAACACCGGGGAGCTGTTTTTT CATSRRTGGNTGELFF
- TRBJ1-1 - TRBV10-2 TGCGCCAGCAGTGGGAGGGTGCGGGACACTGAAGCTTTCTTT CASSGRVRDTEAFF
- TRBJ2-7 - TRBV7-9 TGTGCCAGCAGCTTTGACACCAGCTCCTACGAGCAGTACTTC CASSFDTSSYEQYF
- TRBJ1-6 - TRBV28 TGTGCCAGCAGTTTACCAGGAATATTTGATTCACCCCTCCACTTT CASSLPGIFDSPLHF
TRBD1 TRBJ2-7 - TRBV10-3 TGTGCCATCAGCCCGACAGGGGGCGGGTACGAGCAGTACTTC CAISPTGGGYEQYF
TRBD2 TRBJ2-2 - TRBV7-2 TGTGCCAGCAGCCCGTGGACTAGTGGGGGCACCGGGGAGCTGTTTTTT CASSPWTSGGTGELFF
- TRBJ1-3 - TRBV5-1 TGCGCCAGCAGCTTGGGGTCCTACTCTGGAAACACCATATATTTT CASSLGSYSGNTIYF
- TRBJ1-6 - TRBV9 TGTGCCAGCAGCACCCCGGGTGTTTCCGGTAATTCACCCCTCCACTTT CASSTPGVSGNSPLHF
- TRBJ1-5 - TRBV6-5 TGTGCCACCAGAGCGGGTCAAGATCAGCCCCAGCATTTT CATRAGQDQPQHF
TRBD2 TRBJ2-1 - TRBV6-2/TRBV6-3 TGTGCCAGCAGTTATGGGACTAGCGGGTCCTACAATGAGCAGTTCTTC CASSYGTSGSYNEQFF
TRBD2 TRBJ2-7 - TRBV28 TGTGCCAGCAGTTCGGGACTAGTTACCTACGAGCAGTACTTC CASSSGLVTYEQYF
TRBD1 TRBJ1-3 - TRBV7-9 TGTGCCAGCAGCTTTACCGGGACAGGGGGAATCTTAAACACCATATATTTT CASSFTGTGGILNTIYF
- TRBJ1-1 - TRBV5-1 TGCGCCAGCAGCTTGAGGGTTACAGGTGAAGCTTTCTTT CASSLRVTGEAFF
TRBD1 TRBJ2-7 - TRBV12-5 TGTGCTAGTGGTTTGAGACAGGGGGCTGAGCAGTACTTC CASGLRQGAEQYF
TRBD1 TRBJ2-7 - TRBV6-5 TGTGCCAGCAGTTACAGGACAGGGCCGTACGAGCAGTACTTC CASSYRTGPYEQYF
- TRBJ1-2 - TRBV5-1 TGCGCCAGCAGCTTGGGACAGGCAGGGTTCTATGGCTACACCTTC CASSLGQAGFYGYTF
TRBD2 TRBJ2-5 - TRBV7-2 TGTGCCAGCAGCCTAGGGACTAGCGTCGAGACCCAGTACTTC CASSLGTSVETQYF
- TRBJ2-3 - TRBV7-2 TGTGCCAGCAGCCCAAGTAGGCGGGGAAGCACAGATACGCAGTATTTT CASSPSRRGSTDTQYF
TRBD1 TRBJ1-1 - TRBV27 TGTGCCAGCAGTCCCGGTCGTGACAGGGCGACTGAAGCTTTCTTT CASSPGRDRATEAFF
- TRBJ2-1 once TRBV7-9 TGTGCCACCTCCTACCGGGACTACAATGAGCAGTTCTTC CATSYRDYNEQFF
- TRBJ2-7 - TRBV10-3 TGTGCCATCAGTGATCTGGCCCCCTCCTCCTACGAGCAGTACTTC CAISDLAPSSYEQYF
- TRBJ2-3 - TRBV6-5 TGTGCCAGCAGTTACTCGAACAGGGAAGATACGCAGTATTTT CASSYSNREDTQYF
- TRBJ1-5 - TRBV28 TGTGCCAGCAGTTTATCCCGGGATCTCTTTAGCAATCAGCCCCAGCATTTT CASSLSRDLFSNQPQHF
- TRBJ1-5 - TRBV28 TGTGCCAGTAAGCTGGGGGGGGAGGGACAGCCCCAGCATTTT CASKLGGEGQPQHF
TRBD1 TRBJ2-1 - TRBV29-1 TGCAGCGTTGAAAACAGGGGAATCAATGAGCAGTTCTTC CSVENRGINEQFF
- TRBJ2-3 - TRBV19 TGTGCCAGTAGTACAACACGACAGAAAAGGCGGACAGATACGCAGTATTTT CASSTTRQKRRTDTQYF
TRBD1 TRBJ2-3 - TRBV24-1 TGTGCCACCAGTGATCGATGGACAGGGAGAGGGACGACAGATACGCAGTATTTT CATSDRWTGRGTTDTQYF
TRBD1 TRBJ2-7 - TRBV12-5 TGTGCTAGTGGTTTGACTACAGGGGGCGCAAACTACGAGCAGTACTTC CASGLTTGGANYEQYF
- TRBJ2-7 - TRBV5-4 TGTGCCAGCAGCTCGCTAGGGGCCGCGGAAACCTACGAGCAGTACTTC CASSSLGAAETYEQYF
- TRBJ1-4 few TRBV4-3 TGCGCCAGCAGCCTTACCCTCCGACAGAGGAATGAAAAACTGTTTTTT CASSLTLRQRNEKLFF
TRBD1 TRBJ2-7 - TRBV6-5 TGTGCCAGCAACCAGAGGACAGGGGGGGTCTACGAGCAGTACTTC CASNQRTGGVYEQYF
TRBD1 TRBJ2-7 - TRBV29-1 TGCAGCGCCGTCGGACAGGGGACCTACGAGCAGTACTTC CSAVGQGTYEQYF
- TRBJ2-1 - TRBV28 TGTGCCAGCAGCCAGCCCGACGGGTTGTTCTTC CASSQPDGLFF
- TRBJ2-2 few TRBV18 TGTGCCAGCTCACCACGTAGCGGCACCGGGGAGCTGTTTTTT CASSPRSGTGELFF
- TRBJ1-3 - TRBV9 TGTGCCAGCAGCCCGTCAAGGTCAGGTGGAAACACCATATATTTT CASSPSRSGGNTIYF
- TRBJ1-2 - TRBV4-3 TGCGCCAGCAGCTCGACCCGGGACACCGTGAGGGGCTACACCTTC CASSSTRDTVRGYTF
TRBD1 TRBJ1-6 - TRBV4-1 TGCGCCAGCAGCCAAGATTCAGGGGGGCCCTCACCCCTCCACTTT CASSQDSGGPSPLHF
- TRBJ2-7 - TRBV27 TGTGCCAGCAGTTTATCGAGGGGGGGTTACGAGCAGTACTTC CASSLSRGGYEQYF
- TRBJ2-3 - TRBV7-2 TGTGCCAGCAGCTTTGACAGGACAGATACGCAGTATTTT CASSFDRTDTQYF
TRBD1 TRBJ1-4 - TRBV27 TGTGCCAGCAGTTTATCGTCCGGGACAGGGCTCAAAAAACTGTTTTTT CASSLSSGTGLKKLFF
TRBD1 TRBJ1-1 - TRBV3-1/TRBV3-2 TGTGCCAGCAGCCATTGGGACAGGGGCGGTAGCACTGAAGCTTTCTTT CASSHWDRGGSTEAFF
TRBD1 TRBJ1-4 few TRBV18 TGTGCCAGCTCATCGCGGACAGGGCAAAATGGGAAACTGTTTTTT CASSSRTGQNGKLFF
- TRBJ1-1 - TRBV9 TGTGCCAGCAGCGTAGGCCACAGGGACACTGAAGCTTTCTTT CASSVGHRDTEAFF
- TRBJ2-5 - TRBV5-8 TGTGCCAGCAGCCCCCCCCGTGGAGTTTACCAAGAGACCCAGTACTTC CASSPPRGVYQETQYF
- TRBJ2-7 - TRBV11-2 TGTGCCAGCAGCACTAGCAGATCGTACGAGCAGTACTTC CASSTSRSYEQYF
TRBD2 TRBJ2-1 - TRBV7-2 TGTGCCAGCAGCTTAGTAGGGGGACTAGCGGGAGGGTCCTACAATGAGCAGTTCTTC CASSLVGGLAGGSYNEQFF
- TRBJ2-5 - TRBV5-1 TGCGCCAGCAGCTTGGTGGCTAGCAAAGGAGAGACCCAGTACTTC CASSLVASKGETQYF
TRBD1 TRBJ2-3 - TRBV5-1 TGCGCCAGCAAGACAGGGTTGAGTGCAGATACGCAGTATTTT CASKTGLSADTQYF
- TRBJ2-5 - TRBV9 TGTGCCAGCAGCGGGCTAGCCCCCCCGGGGACCCAGTACTTC CASSGLAPPGTQYF
- TRBJ1-1 - TRBV11-2 TGTGCCAGCAGCTTAGGGTCAGGGCCGAACACTGAAGCTTTCTTT CASSLGSGPNTEAFF
TRBD1 TRBJ1-2 - TRBV5-6 TGTGCCAGCAGCCCGGGACAGGGGCCGTACTATGGCTACACCTTC CASSPGQGPYYGYTF
TRBD2 TRBJ2-3 once TRBV24-1 TGTGCCACCAGTGAAGCTAGCGGGAGTGCCGCAGATACGCAGTATTTT CATSEASGSAADTQYF
TRBD2 TRBJ2-1 - TRBV14 TGTGCCAGCAGCGAAGGCACCCCACGGCGGGGGGCTCCGTCGGGCTACAATGAGCAGTTCTTC CASSEGTPRRGAPSGYNEQFF